The source of this T cell receptor (beta chain) is a study of OX40 agonist ivuxolimab in advanced cancers. Across the whole study: Participants, 75% to 85% male, averaged roughly 60 years of age, ranging from 23 to 79.

Study-level results: Dosing at 0.1 to 3.0 mg/kg was accompanied by clonal expansion of CD4+ and CD8+ blood T cells by week 6.

Here immunoSEQ multiplex PCR was the method, and the copy in TCRdb shows in-frame clones only, minus some. The sample shows under 20,000 clones, more than 75% of them seen only once. On this clone itself: Antigen: not known.

This TCR was recovered from an adult with an advanced solid tumor such as melanoma, head and neck, liver or kidney cancer. Sequenced here: CD4+ or CD8+ T cells sorted from blood, sampled in a trial of the OX40 agonist ivuxolimab.

The CDR3 DNA sequence: TGTGCCAGCAGCTTCCCGGTGGGGGAGCAGTACTTC. Protein sequence: CASSFPVGEQYF. The chain links TRBV5-6 to TRBJ2-7; D gene uncertain. The CDR3 contains 12 residues. Trimming cost V 2 bases and J 7 bases, with 10 bases left between them. The germline CDR1 and CDR2 sequences are SGHDT and YYEEEE. The full variable domain, with the rest looked up from reference TRBV5-6 and TRBJ2-7, is DAGVTQSPTHLIKTRGQQVTLRCSPKSGHDTVSWYQQALGQGPQFIFQYYEEEERQRGNFPDRFSGHQFPNYSSELNVNALLLGDSALYLCASSFPVGEQYFGPGTRLTVT.